A single sample gave rise to the 25 T cell receptor beta chains below, sequenced in a study of OX40 agonist ivuxolimab in advanced cancers. Sequenced by immunoSEQ multiplex PCR; TCRdb stores in-frame clones only, minus some. The sample gives around 100,000 clones, roughly 90% of which show up once; 2.6% is in the top ten. The material sequenced was CD4+ or CD8+ T cells sorted from blood, taken in a trial of the OX40 agonist ivuxolimab. These receptors all stem from an adult with an advanced solid tumor such as melanoma, head and neck, liver or kidney cancer.

V gene TRBV4-3 combines with J gene TRBJ2-1; no definite D call. The V and J ends lost 0 bases and 9 bases respectively, with 9 bases between them. The CDR3 length is 13 residues. CDR1 and CDR2 (germline): LGHNA, YSLEER. CDR3 coding DNA: TGCGCCAGCAGCCAAGAAGGCAAGAGTGAGCAGTTCTTC. This encodes CASSQEGKSEQFF.

This sequence joins TRBV27 and TRBJ1-1; unclear D gene. Looked up from germline, CDR1 is MNHEY and CDR2 is SMNVEV (reference sequence). V was shortened by 6 bases and J by 1 base, with 12 bases between the two germline ends. CDR3 length: 14 amino acids. In DNA form, the CDR3 reads TGTGCCAGCAGCCCCACTTGGAAGAACACTGAAGCTTTCTTT. Amino acids: CASSPTWKNTEAFF.

This rearrangement joins TRBV9 to TRBJ2-2; a possible D gene is TRBD1 (6 bases). The V end was cut by 4 bases, the J end by 1 base, with 11 bases between. CDR1 SGDLS and CDR2 YYNGEE come from the germline V gene. CDR3 length: 15 residues. Here the CDR3 reads CASSSWGQNTGELFF. CDR3 DNA sequence: TGTGCCAGCAGCTCCTGGGGACAGAACACCGGGGAGCTGTTTTTT.

This clone was seen once. The V gene is TRBV28, the J gene TRBJ2-5; 8 nucleotides agree with TRBD2. Trimming at V came to 6 bases and at J to 2 bases, leaving 5 bases not matched to a gene. This CDR3 contains 14 residues. The germline gives CDR1 MDHEN, CDR2 SYDVKM. As DNA, the CDR3 is TGTGCCAGCAGCCCGGGAGGGGGGCAAGAGACCCAGTACTTC. Encoded protein: CASSPGGGQETQYF.

The chain carries TRBV11-2 and TRBJ2-5, with D perhaps matching TRBD1 or TRBD2 (6 bases each). The CDR3 covers 18 residues. Trimming shortened V by 5 bases and J by 5 bases, and 27 bases separated the two germline ends. The germline gives CDR1 SGHAT, CDR2 FQNNGV. CDR3 DNA: TGTGCCAGCAGCCTTAAGGGGGTGCGGGATCTTCGGTGGGAGACCCAGTACTTC. Its translation: CASSLKGVRDLRWETQYF.

V gene TRBV6-1 combines with J gene TRBJ2-1; D not resolved. Germline V gene lookup returns CDR1 MNHNS and CDR2 SASEGT. The length of the CDR3 is 14 residues. V shed 7 bases and J shed 0 bases, with 10 bases lying between them. The CDR3: CASTLTSSYNEQFF. CDR3 DNA: TGTGCCAGCACCCTAACGAGCTCCTACAATGAGCAGTTCTTC.

This clone appeared once. The genes are TRBV7-6 and TRBJ1-2, with 8 bases lining up with TRBD1. J was trimmed by 8 bases and V by 5 bases; bases with no gene match: 10. The CDR3 loop spans 14 amino acids. CDR1 is SGHVS and CDR2 is FNYEAQ in the germline V gene. For the CDR3, the DNA is TGTGCCAGCAGCCCCGCAGGGGGCGGCTGGGGCTACACCTTC. Its protein product is CASSPAGGGWGYTF.

The V gene is TRBV10-3, the J gene TRBJ1-3; D remains unclear. The V gene lost 6 bases and the J gene lost 0 bases, with 18 bases spanning the gap. Per the germline V gene, CDR1 is ENHRY and CDR2 is SYGVKD. There are 17 residues in the CDR3. The CDR3 DNA sequence: TGTGCCATCAGCCGCTACGAAACCCACAACTCTGGAAACACCATATATTTT. This sequence encodes CAISRYETHNSGNTIYF.

V is TRBV19 and J is TRBJ2-7; tentatively, D is TRBD1 (5 bases). Germline CDR1 and CDR2: LNHDA and SQIVND (reference sequence). This CDR3 is built from 14 residues. V lost 0 bases and J lost 6, with 12 bases in between. CDR3: CASSIDEGAREQYF. CDR3 DNA: TGTGCCAGTAGTATAGATGAAGGGGCGCGCGAGCAGTACTTC.

This clone appeared a few times. The genes are TRBV29-1 and TRBJ1-1; unclear D gene. The CDR3 runs 11 residues. The V end was cut by 6 bases, the J end by 3 bases, with 8 bases between. CDR1 SQVTM and CDR2 ANQGSEA come from the germline V gene. The CDR3 region is CSVQQYTEAFF. CDR3 DNA sequence: TGCAGCGTCCAACAGTACACTGAAGCTTTCTTT.

The chain uses TRBV28 and TRBJ2-5; TRBD1 agrees at 10 bases. Germline V gene sequence: CDR1 MDHEN, CDR2 SYDVKM. Germline trimming cut 4 bases from V and 2 bases from J; bases unmatched to any gene: 4. The CDR3 is 15 amino acids. In DNA form, the CDR3 reads TGTGCCAGCAGTTCGGGACAGGGGCGACAAGAGACCCAGTACTTC. It translates to CASSSGQGRQETQYF.

The chain links TRBV6-1 to TRBJ1-2, with TRBD1 matching over 8 bases. J was trimmed by 6 bases and V by 4 bases; bases with no gene match: 10. There are 15 residues in the CDR3. The germline CDR1 and CDR2 sequences are MNHNS and SASEGT. The CDR3 sequence is CASSVNPGGANGYTF. As DNA, the CDR3 is TGTGCCAGCAGTGTTAATCCAGGGGGCGCGAATGGCTACACCTTC.

The CDR3 region has the DNA TGTGCCAGCAGCAAAGTGGACGTCGCTGGGGCCAACGTCCTGACTTTC. It specifies CASSKVDVAGANVLTF. The chain has TRBV9 and TRBJ2-6; no clear D gene. Germline assignment: CDR1 SGDLS and CDR2 YYNGEE. V was pared by 4 bases and J by 2 bases, with 13 bases between. The CDR3 runs to 16 residues.

This rearrangement joins TRBV29-1 to TRBJ2-7; tentatively, D is TRBD1 (5 bases). CDR3 length: 11 residues. V dropped 7 bases and J dropped 5 bases, with 12 bases sitting between them. Germline lookup yields CDR1 SQVTM and CDR2 ANQGSEA. The CDR3, as DNA: TGCAGCGCCAAATGGGGCAACGAGCAGTACTTC. Translating it yields CSAKWGNEQYF.

CDR3 amino acids: CASSWTSGAYEQYF. CDR3 nucleotides: TGTGCCAGCAGTTGGACTAGCGGAGCCTACGAGCAGTACTTC. The chain employs TRBV6-1 and TRBJ2-7; 10 positions agree with TRBD2. J gave up 2 bases and V 5 bases, and 3 bases lay outside the gene matches. The CDR3 is made up of 14 amino acids. Per germline, CDR1 MNHNS and CDR2 SASEGT.

This clone was seen a single time. The rearrangement joins TRBV9 to TRBJ1-3, with 11 bases matching TRBD1. V was clipped by 4 bases and J by 2 bases; unmatched bases: 8. This CDR3 has 17 amino acids. Per germline, CDR1 SGDLS and CDR2 YYNGEE. This CDR3 is CASSTRDRGYTGNTIYF. Here the CDR3 DNA reads TGTGCCAGCAGCACGAGGGACAGGGGGTACACTGGAAACACCATATATTTT.

DNA of the CDR3: TGCGCCAGCAGTTTCGGCAACACCGGGGAGCTGTTTTTT. As protein: CASSFGNTGELFF. The chain employs TRBV5-1 and TRBJ2-2; D not certain. Germline V gene data show CDR1 as SGHRS and CDR2 as YFSETQ. V was cut by 5 bases and J by 2 bases, with 7 bases left in between. This CDR3 region has 13 residues.

The V gene is TRBV11-1, the J gene TRBJ1-1, with 8 bases that match TRBD1. This CDR3 region has 16 residues. Germline CDR1 and CDR2: SGHAT and FQDESV (reference sequence). V shed 4 bases and J 1 base; nucleotides not matched to a gene: 8. The CDR3 region is CASSWRVGQGNTEAFF. DNA of the CDR3: TGTGCCAGCAGCTGGAGGGTTGGACAGGGGAACACTGAAGCTTTCTTT.

J is TRBJ2-3 and V is TRBV9; the D gene is possibly TRBD2 (6 bases). The germline gives CDR1 SGDLS, CDR2 YYNGEE. The CDR3 extends over 13 amino acids. Trimming took off 3 bases at V and 5 bases at J, with 10 bases between the two ends. The CDR3 DNA is TGTGCCAGCAGCGGGGAGGTGTTAGATACGCAGTATTTT. This sequence encodes CASSGEVLDTQYF. Full variable domain (missing parts from reference TRBV9 and TRBJ2-3): DSGVTQTPKHLITATGQRVTLRCSPRSGDLSVYWYQQSLDQGLQFLIQYYNGEERAKGNILERFSAQQFPDLHSELNLSSLELGDSALYFCASSGEVLDTQYFGPGTRLTVL.

The chain recombines TRBV18 with TRBJ2-1, with 12 bases that match TRBD2. V was clipped by 3 bases and J by 9 bases; unmatched bases: 9. This CDR3 has 16 residues. Germline CDR1 is KGHSH and CDR2 is LQKENI. The CDR3 region is CASSPELAGGPSEQFF. CDR3 in DNA: TGTGCCAGCTCACCGGAGCTAGCGGGAGGGCCCTCTGAGCAGTTCTTC.

The chain recombines TRBV30 with TRBJ2-5, with 9 bases matching TRBD2. Germline V gives CDR1 GTSNPN, CDR2 SVGIG (reference sequence). The CDR3 has 15 amino acids. Germline trimming cut 0 bases from V and 5 bases from J; bases unmatched to any gene: 7. This CDR3 reads CAWSVTSGSGETQYF. In DNA form, the CDR3 reads TGTGCCTGGAGTGTAACTAGCGGGTCCGGTGAGACCCAGTACTTC.

This chain joins TRBV4-2 and TRBJ2-7, with TRBD2 identical over 7 bases. Germline lookup yields CDR1 LGHNA and CDR2 YNFKEQ. The J segment lost 0 bases and the V segment lost 1 base, leaving 6 bases of the junction unmatched. This CDR3 has 16 residues. The CDR3 DNA sequence: TGTGCCAGCAGCCAAGTTCTGCGCGGGAGCTCCTACGAGCAGTACTTC. It codes for CASSQVLRGSSYEQYF.

This rearrangement joins TRBV6-1 to TRBJ1-1; 9 bases are shared with TRBD1. The CDR3 consists of 12 residues. Germline lookup yields CDR1 MNHNS and CDR2 SASEGT. V lost 6 bases and J lost 6; bases outside the gene matches: 2. CDR3 coding DNA: TGTGCCAGCAGGACAGGGGGACCTGAAGCTTTCTTT. Translation gives CASRTGGPEAFF.

V usage is TRBV7-9 and J usage is TRBJ1-3; D gene unclear. CDR3 length: 13 residues. Germline lookup yields CDR1 SEHNR and CDR2 FQNEAQ (reference sequence). V was cut by 1 base and J by 3 bases, with 4 bases left in between. Here the CDR3 reads CASSLGLGNTIYF. CDR3 bases: TGTGCCAGCAGCTTAGGCCTTGGAAACACCATATATTTT.

Written as DNA, the CDR3 is TGTGCCAGCTCAGGACAGGGGGACAATCAGCCCCAGCATTTT. Its protein is CASSGQGDNQPQHF. The chain links TRBV9 to TRBJ1-5; 10 nucleotides agree with TRBD1. CDR1 is SGDLS and CDR2 is YYNGEE in the germline V gene. J was trimmed by 3 bases and V by 7 bases; bases with no gene match: 4. The CDR3 runs to 14 residues.